This T cell receptor (beta chain) was obtained from a study of cytomegalovirus exposure and HLA in healthy donors. Study-wide background: Caucasian-associated ancestry cluster membership applied to over 80% of 398 genotyped donors. Notes on the study in general: It was approximately 160 TCR beta chains that were listed as cytomegalovirus-associated. Earlier results showed most TCR beta V segments being productive about 87% or about 30% of the time.

As concerns this clone: Its antigen is not known.

With 60 Vbeta and 13 Jbeta primers, the PCR was carried out. Libraries were prepared by immunoSEQ multiplex PCR; TCRdb keeps only in-frame clonotypes and omits some of them. The repertoire holds 150,000 or so clones, with around 79% as singletons. CDR3 length: 15 amino acids. The germline gives CDR1 MDHEN, CDR2 SYDVKM. Deletions cut 4 bases from V and 3 bases from J, with 14 bases between. Sequenced sample: PBMCs. The V call is TRBV28, the J call TRBJ2-3, with D perhaps TRBD2 (6 bases). This TCR was recovered from a man aged 45-65 years in good health and CMV-seropositive. CDR3 amino acids: CASSSFGGGTDTQYF. CDR3 DNA: TGTGCCAGCAGTTCGTTCGGTGGGGGGACAGATACGCAGTATTTT. Full variable domain (remainder filled in from reference TRBV28 and TRBJ2-3): DVKVTQSSRYLVKRTGEKVFLECVQDMDHENMFWYRQDPGLGLRLIYFSYDVKMKEKGDIPEGYSVSREKKERFSLILESASTNQTSMYLCASSSFGGGTDTQYFGPGTRLTVL.